This T cell receptor (beta chain) was sequenced in a study of T cell changes during pregnancy in multiple sclerosis (dated by TCRdb to between 2018 and 2021). For context, the study as a whole: Changes in the T cell repertoire over the course of pregnancy were examined in this study in women with multiple sclerosis.

V loses 4 bases, J loses 6 bases, and the germline ends lie 13 bases apart. The germline V gene yields SGDLS for CDR1 and YYNGEE for CDR2. The CDR3 contains 13 residues, cysteine and phenylalanine counted. Only the CDR3 portion is preserved as DNA: 39 bases, with reading frame beginning at the first base. Libraries were prepared through the immunoSEQ multiplex PCR assay. As stored in TCRdb, this immuneACCESS dataset retains in-frame rearrangements with V and J assigned. A fraction of the clones does not appear; measured against another copy, unresolved V genes explain less than half of the discrepancy, and the remainder lacks a known reason. The sample yields approximately 23,000 clones; around 89% were counted once. The top ten clonotypes cover under 8% of the sample. Worth noting for this clone: Its antigen target is currently unknown. No base quality information exists; no much larger clone differs at one position.

The chain was built from TRBV9 and TRBJ1-2; TRBD1 might be the D gene, on 6 matching bases. The specimen comprised CD8+ T cells from peripheral blood mononuclear cells, sampled in the first trimester of pregnancy. The receptor was isolated from a female donor with multiple sclerosis, enrolled in a pregnancy study. At the DNA level, the sequence is TGTGCCAGCAGCCCAGTCCCAGGGGATGGCTACACCTTC. Translated, this is CASSPVPGDGYTF.